This is a list of T cell receptor beta chains from one sample in a study of PD-L1 blockade in urothelial cancer. Measured with immunoSEQ multiplex PCR; TCRdb has only the in-frame clones, and not every one. Of tens of thousands of clones detected, around 88% appear once; the ten largest clones hold over 1.5%. This sample comprised PBMCs, obtained around atezolizumab (anti-PD-L1) treatment. Receptor source: a man between 60 and 75 years old with urothelial cancer. Both conserved end residues are part of each CDR3. Each record gives: CDR3 protein, CDR3 DNA, J gene, D gene, V gene, clone size. The D gene is left open where the match is weak. The listing skips clone size in some rows; elsewhere it reads once, few, many or a size class.

CASSLSRAGGSYNEQFF TGCGCCAGCAGCTTGAGTCGGGCGGGGGGTTCCTACAATGAGCAGTTCTTC TRBJ2-1 TRBD2 TRBV5-1 NA
CASSLARGYEVAEAFF TGTGCCAGCAGCTTAGCTAGGGGTTATGAGGTGGCTGAAGCTTTCTTT TRBJ1-1 NA TRBV7-2 NA
CASAGDSNTEAFF TGTGCCAGCGCGGGGGATTCCAACACTGAAGCTTTCTTT TRBJ1-1 NA TRBV7-9 NA
CASSLNPFGQGNSPLHF TGCGCCAGCAGCCTAAACCCGTTCGGACAGGGGAATTCACCCCTCCACTTT TRBJ1-6 TRBD1 TRBV5-1 once
CASSLGQGRAEDEKLFF TGTGCCAGCAGCTTAGGACAGGGGAGAGCAGAGGATGAAAAACTGTTTTTT TRBJ1-4 TRBD1 TRBV7-9 NA
CASNPSGSSYNEQFF TGTGCCAGCAACCCCAGCGGGAGTTCCTACAATGAGCAGTTCTTC TRBJ2-1 TRBD2 TRBV27 NA
CASSVRGDFDSYEQYF TGTGCCAGCAGTGTACGAGGGGACTTCGACTCCTACGAGCAGTACTTC TRBJ2-7 NA TRBV7-8 NA
CASSGGTTGNYEQYF TGTGCCAGCAGTGGAGGCACGACAGGGAACTACGAGCAGTACTTC TRBJ2-7 TRBD1 TRBV27 NA
CASSFRRAQGLQHTQYF TGTGCCAGCAGTTTTCGCCGGGCGCAGGGCCTTCAACATACGCAGTATTTT TRBJ2-3 NA TRBV27 NA
CASSLVAGGLEQYF TGTGCCAGCAGCTTAGTGGCCGGGGGGCTGGAGCAGTACTTC TRBJ2-7 NA TRBV7-7 NA
CSVALAGGTDTQYF TGCAGCGTTGCACTAGCGGGGGGAACAGATACGCAGTATTTT TRBJ2-3 TRBD2 TRBV29-1 NA
CASSLTGQEKLFF TGTGCCAGCAGCTTGACGGGACAGGAAAAACTGTTTTTT TRBJ1-4 TRBD1 TRBV5-8 once
CASSDNSYTEAFF TGTGCCAGCAGTGACAACAGCTACACTGAAGCTTTCTTT TRBJ1-1 NA TRBV6-4 few
CASSLADSAVGRNTIYF TGTGCCAGCAGCTTAGCGGACAGTGCAGTGGGTCGGAACACCATATATTTT TRBJ1-3 NA TRBV7-2 NA
CAISGTGEETQYF TGTGCCATCAGTGGGACAGGGGAAGAGACCCAGTACTTC TRBJ2-5 TRBD1 TRBV10-3 NA
CASSEGTGGYEQYF TGTGCCAGCAGTGAAGGGACAGGGGGCTACGAGCAGTACTTC TRBJ2-7 TRBD1 TRBV6-1 NA
CSVELAYNEQFF TGCAGCGTTGAGCTAGCTTACAATGAGCAGTTCTTC TRBJ2-1 NA TRBV29-1 NA
CASSPGLGNQPQHF TGTGCCAGCTCACCAGGACTCGGCAATCAGCCCCAGCATTTT TRBJ1-5 NA TRBV18 NA
CASSPGLAGGQETQYF TGCGCCAGCAGCCCGGGACTAGCGGGAGGTCAAGAGACCCAGTACTTC TRBJ2-5 TRBD2 TRBV4-1 NA
CASSLTGGGKAGNTIYF TGTGCCAGCAGCTTAACAGGAGGGGGCAAGGCTGGAAACACCATATATTTT TRBJ1-3 TRBD1 TRBV7-3 NA
CASSMGRNHQETQYF TGTGCCAGTAGTATGGGGCGGAACCATCAAGAGACCCAGTACTTC TRBJ2-5 NA TRBV19 NA
CATSREMTSGKETQYF TGTGCCACCAGCAGAGAGATGACTAGCGGAAAAGAGACCCAGTACTTC TRBJ2-5 TRBD2 TRBV15 NA
CASSPGQGEGGYTF TGTGCCAGCAGCCCGGGACAGGGGGAGGGTGGCTACACCTTC TRBJ1-2 TRBD1 TRBV7-2 NA
CASSIGLFGTYEQYF TGCGCCAGCAGCATAGGACTATTCGGCACCTACGAGCAGTACTTC TRBJ2-7 NA TRBV5-1 NA
CASSLSFEETQYF TGTGCCAGCAGCTTATCGTTCGAAGAGACCCAGTACTTC TRBJ2-5 NA TRBV7-7 once
CASSLEQGLGTEAFF TGCGCCAGCAGCTTGGAGCAGGGGCTGGGCACTGAAGCTTTCTTT TRBJ1-1 NA TRBV5-1 NA
CASSPWDSSTDTQYF TGTGCCAGCAGCCCATGGGACAGTAGCACAGATACGCAGTATTTT TRBJ2-3 TRBD1 TRBV5-8 NA
CASSLGPRGSGTYNEQFF TGTGCCAGCAGCTTAGGGCCAAGGGGGTCAGGAACCTACAATGAGCAGTTCTTC TRBJ2-1 NA TRBV7-8 NA